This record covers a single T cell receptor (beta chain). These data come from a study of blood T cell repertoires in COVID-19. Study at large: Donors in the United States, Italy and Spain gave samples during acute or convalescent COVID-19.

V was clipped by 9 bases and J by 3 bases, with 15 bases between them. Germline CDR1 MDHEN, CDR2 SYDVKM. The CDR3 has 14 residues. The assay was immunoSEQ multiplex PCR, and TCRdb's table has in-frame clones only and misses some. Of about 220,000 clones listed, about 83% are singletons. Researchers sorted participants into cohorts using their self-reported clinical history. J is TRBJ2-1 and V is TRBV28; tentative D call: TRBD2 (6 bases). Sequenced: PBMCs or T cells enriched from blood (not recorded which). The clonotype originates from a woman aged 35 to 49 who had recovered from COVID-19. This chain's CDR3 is CASGLARSYNEQFF. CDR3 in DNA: TGTGCCAGTGGTCTAGCGAGAAGCTACAATGAGCAGTTCTTC.